The 18 T cell receptor beta chains listed next were all sequenced from one sample in a study of cytomegalovirus exposure and HLA in healthy donors. Primers: 60 Vbeta forward and 13 Jbeta reverse. Method: immunoSEQ multiplex PCR; TCRdb's copy keeps in-frame clones and lacks some. In the table there are some 130,000 clones, 70% to 80% of which are singletons. Material for sequencing was PBMCs. The receptors stem from a man aged 25-45 years in good health and CMV-seronegative.

The V call is TRBV5-6, the J call TRBJ2-5; D gene ambiguous. V was pared by 1 base and J by 1 base, with 8 bases between. This CDR3 has 14 amino acids. The V gene's germline CDR1 is SGHDT and CDR2 YYEEEE. Written as DNA, the CDR3 is TGTGCCAGCAGCTTGAGACATCTCCAAGAGACCCAGTACTTC. As protein: CASSLRHLQETQYF.

The chain is built from TRBV6-5 and TRBJ2-2; TRBD2 might be the D (5 bases). The CDR3 is made up of 14 amino acids. The germline gives CDR1 MNHEY, CDR2 SVGAGI. V was trimmed by 7 bases and J by 2 bases, leaving 11 bases between them. CDR3: CASTGGLNTGELFF. CDR3 in DNA: TGTGCCAGCACGGGCGGGCTCAACACCGGGGAGCTGTTTTTT.

This chain links TRBV7-8 with TRBJ2-5; 7 nucleotides line up with TRBD1. There are 15 residues in the CDR3. The germline V gene has CDR1 SGHVS and CDR2 FQNEAQ. The junction had 9 bases not matched to a gene; V was cut back by 3 bases and J by 5 bases. The CDR3, as DNA: TGTGCCAGCAGCTTTACCGGACAGGAAGGGGAGACCCAGTACTTC. Residues: CASSFTGQEGETQYF.

The chain is built from TRBV19 and TRBJ2-1; D ambiguous. CDR3 length: 11 residues. V lost 7 bases to trimming and J lost 6 bases, with 7 bases between them. The germline V gene encodes CDR1 LNHDA and CDR2 SQIVND (reference sequence). The CDR3, as DNA: TGTGCCAGTAACTACGCCAATGAGCAGTTCTTC. Protein sequence: CASNYANEQFF.

This clone appeared a few times. The V and J genes are TRBV7-9 and TRBJ2-3; 8 bases map to TRBD2. This CDR3 contains 17 residues. The germline gives CDR1 SEHNR, CDR2 FQNEAQ (reference sequence). V dropped 5 bases and J dropped 2; count of bases not matched to a gene: 12. This chain's CDR3 is CASSLEWGSGTTDTQYF. The DNA for the CDR3 is TGTGCCAGCAGCCTGGAGTGGGGTAGCGGGACCACAGATACGCAGTATTTT.

In this sample, this clone turned up once. V and J are TRBV25-1 and TRBJ2-5; possible D gene TRBD1, 5 bases. Germline CDR1 is MGHDK and CDR2 is SYGVNS. V dropped 3 bases and J dropped 4 bases, with 15 bases sitting between them. The CDR3 spans 15 residues. For the CDR3, the DNA is TGTGCCAGCAGTGACCAATGGCCAGGGTCAGAGACCCAGTACTTC. Its protein product is CASSDQWPGSETQYF.

The chain is built from TRBV10-3 and TRBJ2-2; 12 nucleotides line up with TRBD1. J gave up 6 bases and V 4 bases, and 3 bases lay outside the gene matches. The germline CDR1 and CDR2 sequences are ENHRY and SYGVKD. The CDR3 runs to 15 residues. The CDR3 region has the DNA TGTGCCATCAGTGCGGGGACAGGGGGCCCCGGGGAGCTGTTTTTT. As protein: CAISAGTGGPGELFF.

This chain uses TRBV5-4 with TRBJ2-7; TRBD2 matches 13 bases. V lost 0 bases to trimming and J lost 3 bases; unmatched junction nucleotides: 3. The CDR3 covers 16 residues. Germline V gene sequence: CDR1 SGHNT, CDR2 YYREEE (reference sequence). The CDR3 region is CASSLGGLAGSYEQYF. The CDR3, as DNA: TGTGCCAGCAGCTTGGGGGGACTAGCGGGAAGCTACGAGCAGTACTTC.

The V call is TRBV28, the J call TRBJ1-5, with 8 bases aligning to TRBD1. This CDR3 is 15 amino acids long. Germline CDR1 is MDHEN and CDR2 is SYDVKM. Germline trimming cut 5 bases from V and 6 bases from J; bases unmatched to any gene: 9. Here the CDR3 reads CASSTDRAGVQPQHF. In DNA, the CDR3 is TGTGCCAGCAGTACGGACAGGGCGGGCGTTCAGCCCCAGCATTTT.

The chain carries TRBV5-8 and TRBJ2-1, with D perhaps TRBD2 (6 bases). V shed 4 bases and J shed 5 bases, with 13 bases lying between them. The CDR3 is 14 residues long. The germline V gene encodes CDR1 SGHTS and CDR2 YDEGEE. CDR3: CASSLRGTNNEQFF. CDR3 in DNA: TGTGCCAGCAGCCTTCGGGGGACCAACAATGAGCAGTTCTTC.

The genes are TRBV19 and TRBJ1-1, with D tentatively TRBD1 (5 bases). V was trimmed by 6 bases and J by 8 bases, leaving 10 bases between them. This CDR3 contains 11 residues. Germline-derived CDR1 and CDR2 are LNHDA and SQIVND (reference sequence). The CDR3 DNA sequence: TGTGCCAGTAGGAAAAGGGGAGAAGCTTTCTTT. It yields the protein CASRKRGEAFF.

This sequence joins TRBV5-1 and TRBJ1-1; weak D call: TRBD1 (5 bases). This CDR3 contains 13 residues. CDR1 is SGHRS and CDR2 is YFSETQ in the germline V gene. V lost 0 bases and J lost 7, with 10 bases in between. Here the CDR3 DNA reads TGCGCCAGCAGCTTGGGGGGGGGAGGTGAAGCTTTCTTT. Its translation: CASSLGGGGEAFF. Full variable domain (rest looked up from reference TRBV5-1 and TRBJ1-1): KAGVTQTPRYLIKTRGQQVTLSCSPISGHRSVSWYQQTPGQGLQFLFEYFSETQRNKGNFPGRFSGRQFSNSRSEMNVSTLELGDSALYLCASSLGGGGEAFFGQGTRLTVV.

This clone was detected only once. The V call is TRBV5-1, the J call TRBJ2-2, with 7 bases that match TRBD2. Germline loops: CDR1 SGHRS, CDR2 YFSETQ. V trimming: 0 bases; J trimming: 6 bases; junction bases outside the gene matches: 8. The CDR3 covers 16 residues. Here the CDR3 reads CASSLEPAGLSGELFF. The CDR3 DNA reads TGCGCCAGCAGCTTGGAGCCAGCGGGATTGTCCGGGGAGCTGTTTTTT.

The chain has TRBV29-1 and TRBJ2-2; tentative D call: TRBD2 (6 bases). V lost 4 bases to trimming and J lost 3 bases, with 12 bases between them. The CDR3 runs 14 residues. Germline lookup yields CDR1 SQVTM and CDR2 ANQGSEA. CDR3 bases: TGCAGCGTTGCAGGGACGGGGGACACCGGGGAGCTGTTTTTT. As protein: CSVAGTGDTGELFF.

V gene TRBV28 combines with J gene TRBJ1-5; perhaps TRBD1 as D (6 bases). The germline V gene has CDR1 MDHEN and CDR2 SYDVKM. The CDR3 totals 15 residues. With 8 bases removed from V and 7 bases from J, the gap between germline ends came to 21 bases. The CDR3 loop is CASLPQQGFGQPQHF. The CDR3 coding sequence is TGTGCCAGCCTGCCCCAACAGGGTTTTGGGCAGCCCCAGCATTTT.

Concerning this clone itself: A junction end diverges from the germline sequence, so it may reflect a read error. The rearrangement uses TRBV7-9 and TRBJ1-1; no definite D call. The CDR3 spans 15 residues. Germline assignment: CDR1 SEHNR and CDR2 FQNEAQ (reference sequence). The CDR3 DNA sequence: TGTGCCAGCAGTTTAGCCCCTAGGCGGTTGGCTGAAGCTTTCTTT. This gives the protein CASSLAPRRLAEAFF.

In its sample, this clone was seen a few times. This rearrangement joins TRBV29-1 to TRBJ1-2; no reliable D call. The CDR3 is 14 residues long. V was trimmed by 2 bases and J by 3 bases, leaving 13 bases between them. Germline V gene data show CDR1 as SQVTM and CDR2 as ANQGSEA. For the CDR3, the DNA is TGCAGCGTTGAAAGTGGTGTAGAGGACTATGGCTACACCTTC. Amino acid sequence: CSVESGVEDYGYTF.

About this clone itself: This sample includes further DNA sequences coding for the same CDR3. CDR3: CAWSVGQGDYEQYF. The CDR3, as DNA: TGTGCCTGGAGTGTTGGACAGGGCGACTACGAGCAGTACTTC. The chain joins TRBV30 to TRBJ2-7; 8 bases fit TRBD1. The length of the CDR3 is 14 residues. The V gene end was trimmed by 0 bases and the J gene end by 3 bases; junction bases not matched to a gene: 4. Germline V CDR1 and CDR2: GTSNPN, SVGIG (reference sequence). The full variable domain, rest sourced from reference TRBV30 and TRBJ2-7, is SQTIHQWPATLVQPVGSPLSLECTVEGTSNPNLYWYRQAAGRGLQLLFYSVGIGQISSEVPQNLSASRPQDRQFILSSKKLLLSDSGFYLCAWSVGQGDYEQYFGPGTRLTVT.